Sequencing of this TCR beta chain was carried out in a study of blood T cells in healthy people across ages. V lost 0 bases, J lost 10 bases, and 18 bases lay in between. CDR3 length equals 15 residues. Looked up from germline, CDR1 is LGHNA and CDR2 is YNFKEQ. It was with a sample-barcoded 5' primer and a J-beta primer mix that a second PCR of about 7 to 12 cycles was run. TCRdb re-called the 5' RACE reads with MiXCR, one entry per CDR3 protein. Of more than 1.4 million distinct CDR3 sequences listed, roughly 40% were seen once; the top ten hold 7% to 9%. This clonotype was sampled from a woman aged 18-30 years in good health. This sequence joins TRBV4-2 and TRBJ1-2; D ambiguous. The sequenced material came from blood. CDR3 sequence: CASSQERWAEGDYTF. The CDR3 DNA reads TGTGCCAGCAGCCAAGAGCGCTGGGCCGAGGGTGACTACACCTTC.